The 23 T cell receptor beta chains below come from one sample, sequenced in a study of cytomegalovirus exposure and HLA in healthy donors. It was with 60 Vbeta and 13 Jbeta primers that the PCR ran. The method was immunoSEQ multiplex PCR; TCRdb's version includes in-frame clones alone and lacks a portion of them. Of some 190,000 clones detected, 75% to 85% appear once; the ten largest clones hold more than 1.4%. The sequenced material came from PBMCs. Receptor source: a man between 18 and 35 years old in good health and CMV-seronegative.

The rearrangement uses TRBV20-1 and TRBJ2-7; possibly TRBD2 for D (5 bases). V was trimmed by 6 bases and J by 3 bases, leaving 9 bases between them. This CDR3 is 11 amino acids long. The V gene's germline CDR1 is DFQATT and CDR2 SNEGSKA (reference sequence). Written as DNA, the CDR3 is TGCAGTGCCGGCGAGGGCTACGAGCAGTACTTC. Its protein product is CSAGEGYEQYF.

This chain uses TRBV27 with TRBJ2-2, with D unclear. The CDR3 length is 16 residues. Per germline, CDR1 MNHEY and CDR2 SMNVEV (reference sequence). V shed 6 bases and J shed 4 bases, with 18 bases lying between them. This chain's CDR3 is CASSPPGPFFTGELFF. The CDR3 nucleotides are TGTGCCAGCAGCCCCCCGGGTCCTTTTTTCACCGGGGAGCTGTTTTTT.

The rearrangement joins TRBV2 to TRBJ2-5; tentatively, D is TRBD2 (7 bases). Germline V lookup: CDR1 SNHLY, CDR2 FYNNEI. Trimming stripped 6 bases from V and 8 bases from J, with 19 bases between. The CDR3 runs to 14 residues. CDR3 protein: CASSLQGGQGTQYF. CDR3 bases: TGTGCCAGCAGCCTACAGGGAGGGCAGGGAACCCAGTACTTC.

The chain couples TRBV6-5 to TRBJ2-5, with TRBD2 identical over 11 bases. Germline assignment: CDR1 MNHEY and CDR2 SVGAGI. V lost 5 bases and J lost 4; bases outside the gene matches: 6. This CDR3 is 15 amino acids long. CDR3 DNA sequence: TGTGCCAGCAGTACTTTAGCGGGAGGGGCAGAGACCCAGTACTTC. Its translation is CASSTLAGGAETQYF.

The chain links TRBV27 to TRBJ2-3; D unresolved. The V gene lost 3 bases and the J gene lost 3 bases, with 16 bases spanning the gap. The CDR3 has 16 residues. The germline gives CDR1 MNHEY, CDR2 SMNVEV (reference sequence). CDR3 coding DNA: TGTGCCAGCAGTTTTTCCCTAATTTCTTTGACAGATACGCAGTATTTT. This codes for CASSFSLISLTDTQYF.

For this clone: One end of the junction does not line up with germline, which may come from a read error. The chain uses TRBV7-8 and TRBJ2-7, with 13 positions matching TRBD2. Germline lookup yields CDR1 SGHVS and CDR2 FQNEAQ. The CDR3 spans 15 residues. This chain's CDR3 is CASSLGTSGGGEQYF. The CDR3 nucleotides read TGTGCCAGCAGCTTAGGGACTAGCGGGGGTGGAGAGCAGTATTTC.

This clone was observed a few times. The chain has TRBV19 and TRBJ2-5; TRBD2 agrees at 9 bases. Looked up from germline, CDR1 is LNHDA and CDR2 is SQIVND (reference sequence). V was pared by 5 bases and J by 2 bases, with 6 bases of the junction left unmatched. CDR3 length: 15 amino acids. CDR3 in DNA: TGTGCCAGTAGTTCCCGCAGCGGGGGGCAAGAGACCCAGTACTTC. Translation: CASSSRSGGQETQYF. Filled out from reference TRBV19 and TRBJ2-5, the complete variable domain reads DGGITQSPKYLFRKEGQNVTLSCEQNLNHDAMYWYRQDPGQGLRLIYYSQIVNDFQKGDIAEGYSVSREKKESFPLTVTSAQKNPTAFYLCASSSRSGGQETQYFGPGTRLLVL.

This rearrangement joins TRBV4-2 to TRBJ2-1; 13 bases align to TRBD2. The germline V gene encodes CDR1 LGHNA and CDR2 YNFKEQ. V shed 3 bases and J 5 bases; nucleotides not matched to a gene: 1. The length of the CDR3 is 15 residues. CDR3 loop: CASSQGLAGNNEQFF. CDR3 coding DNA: TGTGCCAGCAGCCAGGGACTAGCGGGGAACAATGAGCAGTTCTTC.

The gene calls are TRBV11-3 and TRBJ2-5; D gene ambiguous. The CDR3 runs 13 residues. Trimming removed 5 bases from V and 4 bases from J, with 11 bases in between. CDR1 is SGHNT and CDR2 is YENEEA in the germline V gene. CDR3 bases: TGTGCCAGCAGCCACCCAGTTGGAGAGACCCAGTACTTC. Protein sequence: CASSHPVGETQYF.

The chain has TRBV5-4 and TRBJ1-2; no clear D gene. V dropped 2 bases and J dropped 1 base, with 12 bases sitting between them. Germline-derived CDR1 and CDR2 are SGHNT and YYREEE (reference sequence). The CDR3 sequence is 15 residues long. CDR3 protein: CASSFATTINYGYTF. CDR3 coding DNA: TGTGCCAGCAGCTTCGCAACCACTATTAACTATGGCTACACCTTC.

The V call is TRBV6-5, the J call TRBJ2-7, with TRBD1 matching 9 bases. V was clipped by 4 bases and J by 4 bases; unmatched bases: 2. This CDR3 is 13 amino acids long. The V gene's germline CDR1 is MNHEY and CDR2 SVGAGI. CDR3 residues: CASSFDRGYEQYF. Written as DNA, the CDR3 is TGTGCCAGCAGTTTTGACAGGGGGTACGAGCAGTACTTC.

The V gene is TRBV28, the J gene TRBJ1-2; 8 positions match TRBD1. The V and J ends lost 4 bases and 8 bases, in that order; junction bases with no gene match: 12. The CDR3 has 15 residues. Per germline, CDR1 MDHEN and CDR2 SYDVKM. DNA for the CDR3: TGTGCCAGCAGTTCCCCCGGACAGGGAATGGGGGGCTACACCTTC. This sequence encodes CASSSPGQGMGGYTF.

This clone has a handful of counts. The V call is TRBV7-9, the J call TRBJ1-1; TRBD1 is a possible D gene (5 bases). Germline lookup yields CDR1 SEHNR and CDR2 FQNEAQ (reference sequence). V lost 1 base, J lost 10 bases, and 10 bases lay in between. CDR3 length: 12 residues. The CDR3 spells CASSLEGRAAFF. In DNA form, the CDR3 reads TGTGCCAGCAGCTTAGAGGGGAGGGCAGCTTTCTTT.

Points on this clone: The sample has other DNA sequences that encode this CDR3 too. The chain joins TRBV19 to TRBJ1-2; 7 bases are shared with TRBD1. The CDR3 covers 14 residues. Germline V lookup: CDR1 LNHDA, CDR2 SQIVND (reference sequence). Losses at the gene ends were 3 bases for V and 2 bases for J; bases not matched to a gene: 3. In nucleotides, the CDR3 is TGTGCCAGTAGTATCGGGACAGTCAACTATGGCTACACCTTC. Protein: CASSIGTVNYGYTF.

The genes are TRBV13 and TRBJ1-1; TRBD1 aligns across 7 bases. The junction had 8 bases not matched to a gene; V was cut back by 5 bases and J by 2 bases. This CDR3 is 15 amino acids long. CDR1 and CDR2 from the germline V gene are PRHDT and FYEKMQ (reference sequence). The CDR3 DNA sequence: TGTGCCAGCAGCGAGGGGGACAGACCCAACACTGAAGCTTTCTTT. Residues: CASSEGDRPNTEAFF.

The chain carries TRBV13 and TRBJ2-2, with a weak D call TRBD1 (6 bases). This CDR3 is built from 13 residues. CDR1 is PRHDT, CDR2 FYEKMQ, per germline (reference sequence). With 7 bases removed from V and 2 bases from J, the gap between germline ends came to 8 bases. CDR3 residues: CASNRVNTGELFF. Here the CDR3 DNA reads TGTGCCAGCAACAGGGTTAACACCGGGGAGCTGTTTTTT.

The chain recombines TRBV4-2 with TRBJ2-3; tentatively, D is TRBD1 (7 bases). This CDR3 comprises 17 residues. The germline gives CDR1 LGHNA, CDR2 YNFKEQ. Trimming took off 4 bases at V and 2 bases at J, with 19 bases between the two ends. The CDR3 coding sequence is TGTGCCAGCAGCCCGGGGGCGGGGACAGCCTACACAGATACGCAGTATTTT. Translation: CASSPGAGTAYTDTQYF.

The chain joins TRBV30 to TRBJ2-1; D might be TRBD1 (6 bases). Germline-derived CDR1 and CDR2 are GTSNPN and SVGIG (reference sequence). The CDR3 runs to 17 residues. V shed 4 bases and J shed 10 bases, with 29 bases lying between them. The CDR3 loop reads CAWNADLTGLPHGEQFF. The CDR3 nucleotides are TGTGCCTGGAATGCGGACTTGACAGGCCTTCCCCATGGGGAGCAGTTCTTC.

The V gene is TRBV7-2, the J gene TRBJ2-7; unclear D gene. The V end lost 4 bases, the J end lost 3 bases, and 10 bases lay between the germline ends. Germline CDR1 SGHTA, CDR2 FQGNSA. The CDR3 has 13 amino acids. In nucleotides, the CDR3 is TGTGCCAGCAGCTCTGGAGTGGGCTACGAGCAGTACTTC. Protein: CASSSGVGYEQYF.

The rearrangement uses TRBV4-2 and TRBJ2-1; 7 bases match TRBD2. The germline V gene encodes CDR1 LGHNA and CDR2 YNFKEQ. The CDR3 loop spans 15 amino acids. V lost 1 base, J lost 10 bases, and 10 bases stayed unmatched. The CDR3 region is CASSQVGGDRPEQFF. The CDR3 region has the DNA TGTGCCAGCAGCCAAGTGGGAGGGGACCGCCCAGAGCAGTTCTTC.

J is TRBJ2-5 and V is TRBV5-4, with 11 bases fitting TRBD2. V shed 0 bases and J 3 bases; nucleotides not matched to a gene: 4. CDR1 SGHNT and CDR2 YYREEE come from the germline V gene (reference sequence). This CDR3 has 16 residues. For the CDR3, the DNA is TGTGCCAGCAGCTTGGCCGGGACTAGCGGCAAAGAGACCCAGTACTTC. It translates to CASSLAGTSGKETQYF.

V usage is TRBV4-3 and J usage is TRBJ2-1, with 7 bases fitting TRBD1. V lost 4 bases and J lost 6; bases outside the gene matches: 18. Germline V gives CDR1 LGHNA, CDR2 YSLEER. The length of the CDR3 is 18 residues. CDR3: CASSPWGQTVSAGNEQFF. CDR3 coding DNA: TGCGCCAGCAGCCCGTGGGGACAGACTGTCTCCGCAGGCAATGAGCAGTTCTTC.

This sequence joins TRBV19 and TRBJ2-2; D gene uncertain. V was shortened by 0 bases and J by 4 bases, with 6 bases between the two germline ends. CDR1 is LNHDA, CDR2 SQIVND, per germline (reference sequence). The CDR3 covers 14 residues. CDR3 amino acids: CASSIDGFTGELFF. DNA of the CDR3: TGTGCCAGTAGTATAGATGGCTTCACCGGGGAGCTGTTTTTT.